This T cell receptor beta chain was sequenced for a study of OX40 agonist ivuxolimab in advanced cancers. For the study at large: Patients achieving partial responses numbered three: one hepatocellular carcinoma case and two cutaneous melanoma cases. Study-wide points: The average count of expanded clones was higher among CD8+ T cells than among CD4+. Also present in some nonresponders was a low level of normalized T-cell clonal expansion.

Prior autoimmune disease or systemic immunosuppression barred patients. V shed 4 bases, J shed 6 bases, and the junction held 7 bases outside the gene matches. This CDR3 has 14 residues. As to this clone: Its target is unknown.

TCRdb's copy holds only in-frame clones and misses some; the assay was immunoSEQ multiplex PCR. Of roughly 23,000 clones listed, 70% to 90% were seen once; the top ten hold roughly half. This material consisted of CD4+ or CD8+ T cells sorted from blood, taken in a trial of the OX40 agonist ivuxolimab. The chain has TRBV5-3 and TRBJ2-3; 8 nucleotides align to TRBD1. TRBV5-3 is reported as an ORF; its role is uncertain. This sequence was found in an adult with an advanced solid tumor such as melanoma, head and neck, liver or kidney cancer. CDR3 bases: TGTGCCAGAAGCCTAGACAGGGGCGCTGATACGCAGTATTTT. Its protein is CARSLDRGADTQYF.